This T cell receptor (beta chain) was captured by sequencing in a study of patients and donors after allogeneic stem cell transplantation. Per germline, CDR1 SEHNR and CDR2 FQNEAQ (reference sequence). J gave up 10 bases and V 2 bases, and 13 bases lay outside the gene matches. The CDR3 is 16 amino acids. TCRdb reanalysed the RT-PCR reads using MiXCR and keeps one entry per CDR3 protein. The sample comprises about 28,000 distinct CDR3 sequences, around 6.8% of which are singletons, and approximately 35% rests with the top ten. This clonotype was seen more than once but under ten times. The chain joins TRBV7-9 to TRBJ1-2, with TRBD1 identical over 10 bases. Sequencing input: blood, either unsorted or a sorted T cell fraction (not recorded which). This sequence originates from a human donor who was either an allogeneic HSCT recipient or a stem cell or donor lymphocyte infusion donor (not recorded which). It is not recorded whose cells these are; they may come from a transplant donor. The CDR3 reads CASSLQLTGGFMVYTF. The CDR3, as DNA: TGTGCCAGCAGCTTACAGTTGACAGGGGGCTTTATGGTCTACACCTTC.